A selection of T cell receptor beta chains follows, all from one sample in a study of cytomegalovirus exposure and HLA in healthy donors. The protocol was immunoSEQ multiplex PCR, while the TCRdb copy is restricted to in-frame clones and leaves out a portion. The profile shows under 200,000 clones, about 86% of them singletons. Sample: PBMCs. The receptors derive from a woman aged 25 to 39 in good health and CMV-seronegative. CDR3s include the opening cysteine and the closing phenylalanine or tryptophan. A D gene is named only where the DNA matches it firmly. The size of a clone is reported for some rows only, either as once, few or many, or as a class for expanded clones.

J: TRBJ2-7
D: TRBD2
size: -
V: TRBV19
CDR3: CASSETSGHYEQYF
DNA: TGTGCCAGTAGTGAGACTAGCGGCCACTACGAGCAGTACTTC

J: TRBJ1-1
D: -
size: once
V: TRBV27
CDR3: CASSFQGNTEAFF
DNA: TGTGCCAGCAGTTTCCAGGGGAACACTGAAGCTTTCTTT

J: TRBJ2-7
D: TRBD1
size: -
V: TRBV9
CDR3: CASSSRTGGFSYEQYF
DNA: TGTGCCAGCAGCTCCAGGACAGGGGGGTTCTCCTACGAGCAGTACTTC

J: TRBJ2-7
D: TRBD2
size: once
V: TRBV7-9
CDR3: CASSLGGAGAYEQYF
DNA: TGTGCCAGCAGCCTCGGGGGAGCGGGAGCTTACGAGCAGTACTTC

J: TRBJ1-2
D: TRBD1
size: -
V: TRBV7-9
CDR3: CASSPGQGEHGYTF
DNA: TGTGCCAGCAGCCCCGGACAGGGGGAACATGGCTACACCTTC

J: TRBJ2-7
D: -
size: once
V: TRBV28
CDR3: CASSPGPYEQYF
DNA: TGTGCCAGCAGCCCGGGTCCCTACGAGCAGTACTTC

J: TRBJ2-2
D: -
size: -
V: TRBV28
CDR3: CASRNYKHRETGELFF
DNA: TGTGCCAGCAGAAACTATAAACACCGGGAGACCGGGGAGCTGTTTTTT

J: TRBJ2-2
D: TRBD2
size: -
V: TRBV28
CDR3: CASRPGLALTGELFF
DNA: TGTGCCAGCAGACCGGGACTAGCCTTAACCGGGGAGCTGTTTTTT

J: TRBJ1-2
D: -
size: few
V: TRBV5-1
CDR3: CASTARTASNYGYTF
DNA: TGCGCCAGCACGGCTAGGACAGCCTCTAACTATGGCTACACCTTC

J: TRBJ1-2
D: TRBD1
size: -
V: TRBV7-2
CDR3: CASSTGQGYGYTF
DNA: TGTGCCAGCAGCACGGGACAGGGGTATGGCTACACCTTC

J: TRBJ2-6
D: TRBD2
size: -
V: TRBV28
CDR3: CASSREGNSGANVLTF
DNA: TGTGCCAGCAGTCGGGAGGGGAACTCTGGGGCCAACGTCCTGACTTTC

J: TRBJ1-2
D: -
size: -
V: TRBV5-3
CDR3: CARSLVRDGYTF
DNA: TGTGCCAGAAGCTTGGTCAGGGATGGCTACACCTTC

J: TRBJ1-5
D: TRBD1
size: -
V: TRBV11-2
CDR3: CASSSRTGGQPQHF
DNA: TGTGCCAGCAGCTCGCGGACAGGGGGTCAGCCCCAGCATTTT

J: TRBJ2-1
D: TRBD2
size: -
V: TRBV29-1
CDR3: CSVGLASGDEQFF
DNA: TGCAGCGTTGGACTAGCGTCCGGCGATGAGCAGTTCTTC

J: TRBJ1-1
D: -
size: -
V: TRBV6-1
CDR3: CASSPLQGPTEAFF
DNA: TGTGCCAGCAGTCCCCTTCAGGGCCCCACTGAAGCTTTCTTT

J: TRBJ1-5
D: TRBD1
size: few
V: TRBV5-6
CDR3: CASSSLGQEEQPQHF
DNA: TGTGCCAGCAGCTCCCTCGGACAGGAGGAGCAGCCCCAGCATTTT

J: TRBJ2-6
D: -
size: -
V: TRBV7-6
CDR3: CASSVRAAGNVLTF
DNA: TGTGCCAGCAGTGTGAGGGCGGCGGGCAACGTCCTGACTTTC

J: TRBJ1-2
D: -
size: -
V: TRBV2
CDR3: CASSEEQGNNYGYTF
DNA: TGTGCCAGCAGTGAAGAACAGGGTAACAACTATGGCTACACCTTC

J: TRBJ2-3
D: TRBD1
size: -
V: TRBV7-8
CDR3: CASSTGGYADTQYF
DNA: TGTGCCAGCAGTACAGGGGGTTATGCAGATACGCAGTATTTT

J: TRBJ2-2
D: TRBD1
size: -
V: TRBV5-4
CDR3: CASGQGFTGELFF
DNA: TGTGCCAGCGGACAGGGTTTTACCGGGGAGCTGTTTTTT

J: TRBJ2-3
D: -
size: once
V: TRBV5-1
CDR3: CASSFSGSGSDLATDTQYF
DNA: TGCGCCAGCAGCTTTTCGGGTAGCGGATCTGATCTAGCCACAGATACGCAGTATTTT

J: TRBJ2-7
D: -
size: -
V: TRBV15
CDR3: CATRESGLPYEQYF
DNA: TGTGCCACCAGGGAATCAGGCTTACCCTACGAGCAGTACTTC

J: TRBJ1-4
D: TRBD1
size: -
V: TRBV23-1
CDR3: CASSQSGTGGKRERPTNEKLFF
DNA: TGCGCCAGCAGTCAATCCGGGACAGGGGGCAAGAGGGAACGCCCAACTAATGAAAAACTGTTTTTT

J: TRBJ2-7
D: TRBD1
size: -
V: TRBV19
CDR3: CASSDGLGTGDSYEQYF
DNA: TGTGCCAGTAGCGACGGCCTGGGGACAGGTGACTCCTACGAGCAGTACTTC

J: TRBJ1-2
D: -
size: -
V: TRBV28
CDR3: CASSSSPLNYGYTF
DNA: TGTGCCAGCAGTTCCTCTCCCCTAAACTATGGCTACACCTTC

J: TRBJ1-4
D: -
size: once
V: TRBV4-1
CDR3: CASSQDPVTNEKLFF
DNA: TGCGCCAGCAGCCAAGATCCGGTAACTAATGAAAAACTGTTTTTT

J: TRBJ2-1
D: TRBD2
size: -
V: TRBV15
CDR3: CATSSGLAGGPNEQFF
DNA: TGTGCCACCAGCAGCGGACTAGCGGGAGGGCCTAATGAGCAGTTCTTC

J: TRBJ2-7
D: -
size: -
V: TRBV6-5
CDR3: CASRRRSGLAHEQYF
DNA: TGTGCCAGCAGAAGGCGGAGCGGCCTGGCGCACGAGCAGTACTTC

J: TRBJ2-7
D: -
size: -
V: TRBV11-2
CDR3: CASSQGGLFYEQYF
DNA: TGTGCCAGCAGCCAAGGAGGACTGTTCTACGAGCAGTACTTC

J: TRBJ1-5
D: -
size: -
V: TRBV7-2
CDR3: CASSVTGNQPQHF
DNA: TGTGCCAGCAGCGTAACAGGTAATCAGCCCCAGCATTTT

J: TRBJ2-3
D: -
size: once
V: TRBV5-1
CDR3: CASSPRTFSTDTQYF
DNA: TGCGCCAGCAGCCCGCGGACATTTTCCACAGATACGCAGTATTTT

J: TRBJ2-2
D: -
size: few
V: TRBV7-9
CDR3: CASSLGPPTGVNTGELFF
DNA: TGTGCCAGCAGCTTAGGCCCCCCTACGGGAGTGAACACCGGGGAGCTGTTTTTT

J: TRBJ1-2
D: -
size: -
V: TRBV7-8
CDR3: CASSRSTGVRDYTF
DNA: TGTGCCAGCAGCCGCTCGACAGGCGTGCGTGACTACACCTTC

J: TRBJ2-6
D: TRBD1
size: -
V: TRBV30
CDR3: CAWNTGDSGANVLTF
DNA: TGTGCCTGGAATACAGGGGACTCTGGGGCCAACGTCCTGACTTTC

J: TRBJ2-3
D: TRBD2
size: -
V: TRBV29-1
CDR3: CSVRPGLAGHTQYF
DNA: TGCAGCGTTCGACCGGGACTAGCGGGACATACGCAGTATTTT

J: TRBJ2-1
D: -
size: -
V: TRBV18
CDR3: CASSPARVFGEQFF
DNA: TGTGCCAGCTCACCTGCTAGAGTCTTCGGTGAGCAGTTCTTC

J: TRBJ2-5
D: TRBD2
size: -
V: TRBV7-9
CDR3: CSSSLISGDQETQYF
DNA: TGTTCCAGCAGCTTAATTAGCGGGGACCAAGAGACCCAGTACTTC

J: TRBJ1-6
D: TRBD1
size: -
V: TRBV6-1
CDR3: CALREGGQSPLHF
DNA: TGTGCCTTAAGGGAAGGGGGCCAATCACCCCTCCACTTT